These 32 T cell receptor beta chains share one sample of origin, sequenced in a study of response to subunit inactivated influenza vaccine. TCRdb fed the RT-PCR reads into MiXCR, producing one record per CDR3 protein. The table records fewer than 750,000 distinct CDR3 sequences, 12% to 15% of them present only once. The specimen comprised PBMCs from blood, sampled 11 to 12 days after vaccination. The receptors stem from a man aged 50 or older who received an inactivated influenza vaccine.

This chain joins TRBV18 and TRBJ2-7; 7 bases match TRBD2. V dropped 3 bases and J dropped 2; count of bases not matched to a gene: 7. This CDR3 spans 15 amino acids. Germline V gives CDR1 KGHSH, CDR2 LQKENI. The CDR3 reads CASSPWGGPTYEQYF. The CDR3 nucleotides read TGTGCCAGCTCACCGTGGGGGGGACCTACCTACGAGCAGTACTTC.

The rearrangement links TRBV7-3 to TRBJ2-6, with D hard to call. Germline V gives CDR1 SGHTA, CDR2 FQGTGA. V lost 1 base and J 2 bases, leaving 24 bases between the germline ends. The CDR3 runs to 21 residues. CDR3 in amino acids: CASSLKGYRTSYRTGANVLTF. The CDR3, as DNA: TGTGCCAGCAGCTTAAAGGGTTACAGAACCTCTTATCGTACTGGGGCCAACGTCCTGACTTTC.

V gene TRBV7-9 combines with J gene TRBJ2-5; D might be TRBD2 (6 bases). This CDR3 contains 15 residues. With 5 bases removed from V and 2 bases from J, the gap between germline ends came to 15 bases. Germline V gives CDR1 SEHNR, CDR2 FQNEAQ (reference sequence). This CDR3 is CASSPLAGWQETQYF. The CDR3 DNA is TGTGCCAGCAGCCCACTAGCTGGTTGGCAAGAGACCCAGTACTTC.

This clonotype has a handful of counts. This chain uses TRBV10-2 with TRBJ2-5; 7 bases align to TRBD2. The CDR3 runs 15 residues. Trimming at V came to 4 bases and at J to 5 bases, leaving 10 bases not matched to a gene. Germline V CDR1 and CDR2: WSHSY, SAAADI. Here the CDR3 reads CASSAQGTIRETQYF. CDR3 in DNA: TGCGCCAGCAGTGCCCAAGGGACTATCCGGGAGACCCAGTACTTC.

This chain joins TRBV7-9 and TRBJ2-1, with D perhaps given as TRBD1 or TRBD2 (6 bases each). The germline CDR1 and CDR2 sequences are SEHNR and FQNEAQ (reference sequence). Trimming shortened V by 5 bases and J by 7 bases, and 18 bases separated the two germline ends. The CDR3 totals 15 residues. DNA of the CDR3: TGTGCCAGCAGCCCTAAGGGGGGTGAGGTAAATGAGCAGTTCTTC. Translating gives CASSPKGGEVNEQFF.

This clonotype was seen repeatedly, ten times or more. The rearrangement joins TRBV12-3 or TRBV12-4 to TRBJ1-4; D gene ambiguous. The CDR3 is 13 residues long. Trimming stripped 6 bases from V and 3 bases from J, with 8 bases between. In DNA, the CDR3 is TGTGCCAGCAGCCCCGGGCCTAATGAAAAACTGTTTTTT. The encoded protein is CASSPGPNEKLFF.

This clonotype was found a few times. The genes are TRBV12-3 or TRBV12-4 and TRBJ2-2; 8 bases map to TRBD1. J was trimmed by 4 bases and V by 5 bases; bases with no gene match: 9. The CDR3 is 16 residues long. As DNA, the CDR3 is TGTGCCAGCAGTAAAGACAGGGGTTTGGGCACCGGGGAGCTGTTTTTT. This translates into CASSKDRGLGTGELFF.

The gene calls are TRBV6-2 or TRBV6-3 and TRBJ2-5; TRBD2 might be the D (6 bases). The CDR3 covers 13 residues. Germline values: CDR1 MNHEY, CDR2 SVGEGT. V lost 3 bases to trimming and J lost 5 bases, with 10 bases between them. The CDR3 loop reads CASSYKSGETQYF. The DNA for the CDR3 is TGTGCCAGCAGTTATAAGAGCGGGGAGACCCAGTACTTC.

CDR3 region: CASSFPTSGGVTDTQYF. The CDR3 nucleotides are TGTGCCAGCAGCTTCCCGACTAGCGGGGGTGTCACAGATACGCAGTATTTT. The chain joins TRBV7-9 to TRBJ2-3; 12 bases agree with TRBD2. This CDR3 region has 17 residues. J gave up 2 bases and V 3 bases, and 6 bases lay outside the gene matches. In germline, CDR1 is SEHNR, CDR2 FQNEAQ (reference sequence).

This clonotype was counted at least ten times. The genes are TRBV20-1 and TRBJ2-2; D ambiguous. Germline values: CDR1 DFQATT, CDR2 SNEGSKA (reference sequence). This CDR3 is built from 13 residues. Between the trimmed V and J ends, which lost 0 bases and 3 bases, there was a span of 5 bases. In DNA form, the CDR3 reads TGCAGTGCTAGAGATATCTACACCGGGGAGCTGTTTTTT. Residues: CSARDIYTGELFF.

This clonotype was detected a few times. The gene calls are TRBV5-8 and TRBJ2-5; maybe TRBD2 (5 bases). Trimming took off 4 bases at V and 3 bases at J, with 16 bases between the two ends. CDR3 length equals 15 residues. Germline V gene data show CDR1 as SGHTS and CDR2 as YDEGEE. CDR3: CASSQRNYQEETQYF. The DNA for the CDR3 is TGTGCCAGCAGCCAGCGGAACTATCAAGAAGAGACCCAGTACTTC.

The J gene is TRBJ2-5, the V gene TRBV12-3 or TRBV12-4; 7 bases match TRBD2. Losses at the gene ends were 3 bases for V and 2 bases for J; bases not matched to a gene: 6. This CDR3 comprises 15 residues. Here the CDR3 DNA reads TGTGCCAGCAGTTTTTCAGCTAGCGGACAAGAGACCCAGTACTTC. Its protein product is CASSFSASGQETQYF.

V is TRBV12-1 and J is TRBJ2-3; TRBD2, the table's D call, was not compared with the DNA. TRBV12-1 is a pseudogene segment. CDR3 length equals 15 residues. The CDR3, as DNA: TGTGCCAGCAGCTTTGCGACGGGAGTCACAGATACGCAGTATTTT. Translation gives CASSFATGVTDTQYF.

This clonotype was seen more than once but under ten times. The chain links TRBV5-1 to TRBJ2-5; TRBD1 or TRBD2 may be the D gene (6 bases each). The germline CDR1 and CDR2 sequences are SGHRS and YFSETQ. With 4 bases removed from V and 5 bases from J, the gap between germline ends came to 18 bases. The CDR3 contains 15 residues. The CDR3 sequence is CASSTGSTRGETQYF. The CDR3 DNA sequence: TGCGCCAGCAGCACAGGGTCCACCCGGGGGGAGACCCAGTACTTC. Complete variable domain (other parts from reference TRBV5-1 and TRBJ2-5): KAGVTQTPRYLIKTRGQQVTLSCSPISGHRSVSWYQQTPGQGLQFLFEYFSETQRNKGNFPGRFSGRQFSNSRSEMNVSTLELGDSALYLCASSTGSTRGETQYFGPGTRLLVL.

The V and J genes are TRBV12-3 or TRBV12-4 and TRBJ2-5, with D perhaps matching TRBD2 (7 bases). V was trimmed by 7 bases and J by 5 bases, leaving 17 bases between them. The CDR3 has 14 residues. As DNA, the CDR3 is TGTGCCAGCACCCTGGGGGGGCCGGGGGAGACCCAGTACTTC. As protein: CASTLGGPGETQYF.

This clonotype was counted between two and nine times. The chain joins TRBV7-3 to TRBJ2-3; D gene ambiguous. The CDR3 loop spans 15 amino acids. V was pared by 5 bases and J by 2 bases, with 14 bases between. The germline V gene has CDR1 SGHTA and CDR2 FQGTGA. This CDR3 is CASSPTIMHTDTQYF. The CDR3 nucleotides are TGTGCCAGCAGCCCTACTATAATGCACACAGATACGCAGTATTTT.

At least ten counts were recorded for this clonotype. V gene TRBV5-6 combines with J gene TRBJ2-2; 8 bases match TRBD2. The CDR3 has 17 residues. Germline CDR1 and CDR2: SGHDT and YYEEEE. The J segment lost 3 bases and the V segment lost 1 base, leaving 8 bases of the junction unmatched. CDR3 residues: CASSLFITSGDTGELFF. For the CDR3, the DNA is TGTGCCAGCAGCTTGTTTATCACTAGCGGAGACACCGGGGAGCTGTTTTTT.

This clonotype was recorded a few times. The V call is TRBV12-3 or TRBV12-4, the J call TRBJ2-5; TRBD2 matches at 7 bases. The CDR3 covers 12 residues. Unmatched junction bases numbered 7, after V lost 10 bases and J lost 5 bases. The DNA of the CDR3 is TGTGCCACGGGGGGTTTGTCGGAGACCCAGTACTTC. Protein: CATGGLSETQYF.

The CDR3 loop reads CSATDRVIAGGPHEQFF. DNA for the CDR3: TGCAGTGCTACAGATCGGGTAATAGCGGGAGGGCCCCATGAGCAGTTCTTC. The chain is built from TRBV20-1 and TRBJ2-1; TRBD2 agrees at 11 bases. J was trimmed by 8 bases and V by 4 bases; bases with no gene match: 16. Per the germline V gene, CDR1 is DFQATT and CDR2 is SNEGSKA (reference sequence). CDR3 length: 17 amino acids.

Many counts were recorded for this clonotype. This sequence joins TRBV20-1 and TRBJ2-3; a weak D match, TRBD1 (6 bases). Germline V gene sequence: CDR1 DFQATT, CDR2 SNEGSKA (reference sequence). Trimming cost V 5 bases and J 0 bases, with 15 bases left between them. The CDR3 is made up of 15 amino acids. This CDR3 reads CSAGGTSTSTDTQYF. DNA of the CDR3: TGCAGTGCTGGTGGGACAAGCACTAGCACAGATACGCAGTATTTT.

The sample holds a few counts of this clonotype. The V gene is TRBV29-1, the J gene TRBJ2-3; no definite D call. Germline CDR1 SQVTM, CDR2 ANQGSEA. The CDR3 covers 10 residues. V was pared by 7 bases and J by 6 bases, with 8 bases between. The CDR3 is CSGVLDTQYF. DNA of the CDR3: TGCAGCGGGGTTCTCGATACGCAGTATTTT.

At least ten counts were recorded for this clonotype. This chain joins TRBV29-1 and TRBJ2-5, with TRBD1 matching 7 bases. Germline V CDR1 and CDR2: SQVTM, ANQGSEA. The CDR3 extends over 14 amino acids. After removal of 0 bases from V and 5 bases from J, the junction contained 6 bases not matched to a gene. The CDR3 nucleotides read TGCAGCGTTGAAGATAGGACAGGTGGTGAGACCCAGTACTTC. Translated: CSVEDRTGGETQYF. The whole variable domain, remainder taken from reference TRBV29-1 and TRBJ2-5, is SAVISQKPSRDICQRGTSLTIQCQVDSQVTMMFWYRQQPGQSLTLIATANQGSEATYESGFVIDKFPISRPNLTFSTLTVSNMSPEDSSIYLCSVEDRTGGETQYFGPGTRLLVL.

There are a few counts of this clonotype. The chain combines TRBV18 with TRBJ2-1; 9 bases agree with TRBD2. The V and J ends lost 3 bases and 10 bases, in that order; junction bases with no gene match: 13. CDR1 and CDR2 (germline): KGHSH, LQKENI. CDR3 size: 16 residues. CDR3 DNA sequence: TGTGCCAGCTCACCGCTTTTGGCGGGAGGGCCGGGGGAGCAGTTCTTC. It translates to CASSPLLAGGPGEQFF.

The chain is built from TRBV30 and TRBJ2-4; TRBD1 or TRBD2 may be the D gene (5 bases each). The CDR3 runs 16 residues. Germline lookup yields CDR1 GTSNPN and CDR2 SVGIG (reference sequence). The V gene lost 3 bases and the J gene lost 0 bases, with 15 bases spanning the gap. As DNA, the CDR3 is TGTGCCTGGAGGGGTGGGACGGGTGTAGCCAAAAACATTCAGTACTTC. Amino acid sequence: CAWRGGTGVAKNIQYF.

Here the CDR3 DNA reads TGTGCCTGGGACAGGCTTGATACGCAGTATTTT. Its protein product is CAWDRLDTQYF. The genes are TRBV30 and TRBJ2-3; possibly TRBD1 for D (6 bases). V shed 5 bases and J shed 6 bases, with 9 bases lying between them. Per germline, CDR1 GTSNPN and CDR2 SVGIG (reference sequence). The CDR3 contains 11 residues.

J is TRBJ2-1 and V is TRBV5-1; no clear D gene. The length of the CDR3 is 13 residues. CDR1 is SGHRS and CDR2 is YFSETQ in the germline V gene. V lost 3 bases and J 7 bases, leaving 11 bases between the germline ends. The DNA of the CDR3 is TGCGCCAGCAGCTCCGACTGGATGAATGAGCAGTTCTTC. This encodes CASSSDWMNEQFF.

V and J are TRBV9 and TRBJ2-7; D tentatively fits TRBD1 or TRBD2 (6 bases each). The CDR3 length is 16 residues. The germline V and J ends were trimmed by 3 bases and 1 base, with 17 bases remaining between them. CDR1 and CDR2 from the germline V gene are SGDLS and YYNGEE. The CDR3: CASSEAGGGTSYEQYF. CDR3 DNA: TGTGCCAGCAGCGAGGCCGGGGGCGGCACTTCCTACGAGCAGTACTTC.

This clonotype has a handful of counts. The CDR3 region is CASSLGFQGPKGEFF. The DNA for the CDR3 is TGTGCCAGCAGCTTAGGGTTCCAGGGACCCAAGGGGGAGTTCTTC. The chain is built from TRBV7-9 and TRBJ2-1; TRBD1 is a possible D gene (6 bases). The V end was cut by 1 base, the J end by 14 bases, with 21 bases between. Per germline, CDR1 SEHNR and CDR2 FQNEAQ (reference sequence). The CDR3 has 15 residues.

The gene calls are TRBV5-5 and TRBJ2-3, with no clear D. The CDR3 has 15 amino acids. V was pared by 4 bases and J by 2 bases, with 14 bases between. The V gene's germline CDR1 is SGHKS and CDR2 YYEKEE (reference sequence). Written as DNA, the CDR3 is TGTGCCAGCAGCCCGTTAGCCAGCTACACAGATACGCAGTATTTT. Translated, it gives CASSPLASYTDTQYF.

This clonotype was counted only a few times. The chain joins TRBV2 to TRBJ2-6; weak D call: TRBD1 (5 bases). V was pared by 1 base and J by 0 bases, with 16 bases between. The germline V gene has CDR1 SNHLY and CDR2 FYNNEI. This CDR3 spans 19 amino acids. For the CDR3, the DNA is TGTGCCAGCAGTGAAGGTAGGGGCACGACCTACTCTGGGGCCAACGTCCTGACTTTC. This gives the protein CASSEGRGTTYSGANVLTF.

Only a few counts were recorded for this clonotype. V is TRBV11-2 and J is TRBJ2-7; weak D call: TRBD2 (6 bases). V was cut by 6 bases and J by 6 bases, with 21 bases left in between. The CDR3 contains 15 residues. Germline CDR1 SGHAT, CDR2 FQNNGV. The CDR3 DNA reads as TGTGCCAGCAGTAGGGTGGGGGGATTGACGGGCGAGCAGTACTTC. Amino acid sequence: CASSRVGGLTGEQYF.

This clonotype came up a few times. The chain carries TRBV5-6 and TRBJ1-1; the match to TRBD1 covers 8 bases. The trim removed 4 bases at V and 4 bases at J, leaving 6 bases unmatched. Germline CDR1 SGHDT, CDR2 YYEEEE. CDR3 length: 14 residues. The CDR3 here is CASSDTGGGTEAFF. The CDR3 DNA reads TGTGCCAGCAGCGATACAGGGGGGGGCACTGAAGCTTTCTTT.